Sequencing of this T cell receptor (beta chain) was carried out in a study of circulating CD8 cells and anti-PD-1 response in melanoma. Study details: Every 2 weeks, patients got 3 mg/kg nivolumab intravenously.

The QIAseq Immune Repertoire TCR panel built the libraries from approximately 15 ng of total RNA. In TCRdb, the reads were re-called with MiXCR into one record per CDR3 protein. The sample has around 400 distinct CDR3 sequences; approximately 5% are singletons. This clonotype is medium-sized within its sample. Four subsets defined by PD-1 and/or TIGIT were sorted from live CD3+CD8+TCRalphabeta+ cells. Trimming took 4 bases from V and 4 from J, leaving 12 bases between them. The V gene's germline CDR1 is MGHRA and CDR2 YSYEKL. There are 14 residues in the CDR3. The TCR originated in a human donor with melanoma. The V call is TRBV4-1, the J call TRBJ2-3; D perhaps matches TRBD2 (6 bases). The sequencing here drew on CD8+ T cells from PBMCs, taken at baseline or after one month of anti-PD-1 therapy (not recorded which). The CDR3 DNA reads TGCGCCAGCAGCCCACTGGCGGGACCAGATACGCAGTATTTT. Its translation: CASSPLAGPDTQYF.